This passage covers 3 T cell receptor beta chains from one sample sequenced in a study of PD-L1 blockade in urothelial cancer. Only in-frame clones appear in the TCRdb table, and some are missing; sequencing was by immunoSEQ multiplex PCR. Of tens of thousands of clones in the sample, 75% to 85% were seen once. Time point of the sample: peripheral blood 6 weeks after treatment start. This material consisted of PBMCs, taken around atezolizumab (anti-PD-L1) treatment. These receptors all stem from an older man with urothelial cancer.

The chain carries TRBV6-1 and TRBJ1-2; D remains ambiguous. CDR1 is MNHNS, CDR2 SASEGT, per germline. Trimming pared 10 bases from V and 2 bases from J, leaving 11 bases between. This CDR3 has 12 residues. DNA of the CDR3: TGTGCCACCCCCACGGAGAACTATGGCTACACCTTC. This translates into CATPTENYGYTF.

V is TRBV28 and J is TRBJ1-4, with D possibly TRBD1 on 5 matching bases. Trimming cost V 5 bases and J 1 base, with 17 bases left between them. This CDR3 is 17 amino acids long. Per germline, CDR1 MDHEN and CDR2 SYDVKM. CDR3 bases: TGTGCCAGCAGTCCCTTGGGGGGACCGCAAACTAATGAAAAACTGTTTTTT. Encoded protein: CASSPLGGPQTNEKLFF.

V gene TRBV19 combines with J gene TRBJ2-5; D gene unclear. Germline assignment: CDR1 LNHDA and CDR2 SQIVND (reference sequence). This CDR3 comprises 13 residues. Trimming removed 5 bases from V and 5 bases from J, with 12 bases in between. CDR3 in amino acids: CASSPYRWETQYF. In nucleotides, the CDR3 is TGTGCCAGTAGTCCCTATAGATGGGAGACCCAGTACTTC.